The subject of this entry is one T cell receptor beta chain. This entry comes from a study of blood T cell repertoires in COVID-19. The ends lost 4 bases at V and 7 bases at J; junction bases unmatched: 6. CDR1 is SGHDT and CDR2 is YYEEEE in the germline V gene. This CDR3 comprises 16 residues. In the original processing: Amplified reference gene primers provided the basis for estimating nucleated cell counts. Assay used: immunoSEQ multiplex PCR; TCRdb lists only in-frame clones, some missing. Clone size and the V and J calls come from that table; the DNA yielded D and trimming. The sample records about 140,000 clones, about four fifths being singletons.

The sequenced sample consisted of peripheral blood. J is TRBJ1-6 and V is TRBV5-6; 12 bases map to TRBD1. The sequence came from a woman older than 75 in a cohort sampled during active or convalescent COVID-19. The CDR3 DNA reads as TGTGCCAGCAGCGGGGGACAGGGGGCCGGGAATTCACCCCTCCACTTT. This sequence encodes CASSGGQGAGNSPLHF.